This entry lists 29 T cell receptor beta chains sequenced from one sample in a study of CD8+CD57+ T cells in acquired aplastic anemia. Genomic DNA acted as the template from which TCR beta VDJ combination and CDR3 sequence profiling were carried out. TCRdb re-analysed the reads in MiXCR, keeping a single row per CDR3 protein. The table has about 220,000 distinct CDR3 sequences, around 32% seen once. The sample comprised sorted CD4+, CD8+, or CD8+CD57+ T cells (not recorded which) from PBMCs. These TCRs come from a human donor in good health, serving as a control.

In the case of this clonotype: Given a much more abundant clone one base away, this may be a read error. Because the CDR3's place on the DNA is in doubt, the DNA is left out and the CDR3 is given as listed by TCRdb. The genes are TRBV2 and TRBJ1-2; the table names TRBD1, a call not compared with the DNA. Germline V gene sequence: CDR1 SNHLY, CDR2 FYNNEI. Ends included, the CDR3 has 13 residues. The CDR3 loop reads CASSVGGGSGDTF.

This clonotype was recorded at least ten times. The J gene is TRBJ2-5, the V gene TRBV7-9; D is uncertain. V was cut by 2 bases and J by 5 bases, with 9 bases left in between. Germline CDR1 reads SEHNR; CDR2 reads FQNEAQ (reference sequence). The CDR3 runs 13 residues. The CDR3 DNA sequence: TGTGCCAGCAGCTTATTTACAATGGAGACCCAGTACTTC. As protein: CASSLFTMETQYF.

This clonotype was seen more than once but under ten times. The rearrangement uses TRBV7-9 and TRBJ2-6; tentative D call: TRBD1 (6 bases). The V gene lost 1 base and the J gene lost 5 bases, with 9 bases spanning the gap. Germline CDR1 and CDR2: SEHNR and FQNEAQ (reference sequence). This CDR3 is built from 15 residues. CDR3: CASSLDWDRANVLTF. The CDR3 DNA follows: TGTGCCAGCAGCTTAGACTGGGACAGGGCCAACGTCCTGACTTTC.

This clonotype appeared many times. The gene calls are TRBV20-1 and TRBJ2-5; D remains unclear. Per germline, CDR1 DFQATT and CDR2 SNEGSKA (reference sequence). V lost 7 bases, J lost 5 bases, and 14 bases lay in between. This CDR3 region has 12 residues. The CDR3 loop is CSVSVSSETQYF. Written as DNA, the CDR3 is TGCAGTGTCAGCGTTTCTTCCGAGACCCAGTACTTC.

This clonotype was recorded many times. The chain joins TRBV20-1 to TRBJ1-2, with a possible D match to TRBD1 (5 bases). CDR1 and CDR2 (germline): DFQATT, SNEGSKA (reference sequence). This CDR3 is 14 amino acids long. Trimming took 6 bases from V and 7 from J, leaving 21 bases between them. The chain's CDR3 is CSATPGGEFGGYTF. DNA of the CDR3: TGCAGTGCAACCCCCGGGGGGGAATTCGGTGGCTACACCTTC.

The V gene is TRBV25-1, the J gene TRBJ2-6; D remains ambiguous. The CDR3 is made up of 13 amino acids. Germline V gene data show CDR1 as MGHDK and CDR2 as SYGVNS. The germline V and J ends were trimmed by 6 bases and 4 bases, with 7 bases remaining between them. The CDR3 loop reads CASRVGGANVLTF. CDR3 sequence (DNA): TGTGCCAGCAGGGTGGGAGGGGCCAACGTCCTGACTTTC.

This clonotype has at least ten counts. The chain links TRBV29-1 to TRBJ1-1; no reliable D call. Trimming removed 5 bases from V and 0 bases from J, with 13 bases in between. CDR3 length: 14 amino acids. The germline V gene has CDR1 SQVTM and CDR2 ANQGSEA. The CDR3 here is CSVSLHPMNTEAFF. DNA of the CDR3: TGCAGCGTTTCGCTTCACCCCATGAACACTGAAGCTTTCTTT.

Worth noting for this clonotype: This sequence may be a read error, since a much larger clone differs from it by one base. The gene calls are TRBV14 and TRBJ1-1; D gene ambiguous. The length of the CDR3 is 19 residues. From germline, CDR1 is SGHDN and CDR2 FVKESK. As DNA, the CDR3 is TGTGCCAGCAGCCAAGATTTGAAGGTTAGGGTTACCAGGAACACTGAAGCTCTCTTT. Protein sequence: CASSQDLKVRVTRNTEALF.

The chain recombines TRBV25-1 with TRBJ2-3, with D uncertain. The CDR3 extends over 13 amino acids. V was pared by 3 bases and J by 8 bases, with 12 bases between. From germline, CDR1 is MGHDK and CDR2 SYGVNS. The CDR3 DNA is TGTGCCAGCAGTGAGGGGTATGGAGCTACGCAGTATTTT. Translating it yields CASSEGYGATQYF.

This clonotype was counted many times. The chain uses TRBV13 and TRBJ2-7; D possibly corresponds to TRBD1 (5 bases). CDR3 length: 13 residues. CDR1 is PRHDT and CDR2 is FYEKMQ in the germline V gene (reference sequence). Trimming removed 5 bases at V and 2 bases at J, with 10 bases between. The CDR3: CASSDDSTYEQYF. The CDR3 DNA reads as TGTGCCAGCAGCGACGACAGCACCTACGAGCAGTACTTC.

The chain carries TRBV5-6 and TRBJ1-4, with 7 bases lining up with TRBD1. CDR3 length equals 14 residues. The V gene end was trimmed by 0 bases and the J gene end by 5 bases; junction bases not matched to a gene: 1. The germline V gene has CDR1 SGHDT and CDR2 YYEEEE. The CDR3 DNA follows: TGTGCCAGCAGCTTGGGGGGACAGAATGAAAAACTGTTTTTT. It is translated as CASSLGGQNEKLFF.

Written as DNA, the CDR3 is TGTGCCAGCTCACCCCGGGGGCGGGAGCAGTTCTTC. Translated, it gives CASSPRGREQFF. The chain combines TRBV18 with TRBJ2-1, with D possibly being TRBD1 or TRBD2 (6 bases each). Between the trimmed V and J ends, which lost 3 bases and 10 bases, there was a span of 10 bases. Germline V lookup: CDR1 KGHSH, CDR2 LQKENI. The CDR3 runs to 12 residues.

The V and J genes are TRBV10-3 and TRBJ2-7; D gene unclear. There are 12 residues in the CDR3. The V and J ends lost 2 bases and 3 bases respectively, with 5 bases between them. The V gene's germline CDR1 is ENHRY and CDR2 SYGVKD. In nucleotides, the CDR3 is TGTGCCATCAGTGAGGGTAACTACGAGCAGTACTTC. Protein sequence: CAISEGNYEQYF.

The chain couples TRBV25-1 to TRBJ2-1; perhaps D is TRBD1 or TRBD2 (5 bases each). CDR1 and CDR2 from the germline V gene are MGHDK and SYGVNS. The CDR3 is made up of 18 amino acids. V was shortened by 2 bases and J by 5 bases, with 22 bases between the two germline ends. The CDR3 spells CASSELLGEGISDNEQFF. CDR3 nucleotides: TGTGCCAGCAGTGAACTTTTAGGCGAGGGGATCTCGGACAATGAGCAGTTCTTC.

Concerning this clonotype itself: Just one base apart from a much larger clone, this may be a read error. The chain is built from TRBV4-2 and TRBJ2-7, with 13 bases lining up with TRBD2. Trimming took 5 bases from V and 4 from J; bases not matched to a gene: 5. Germline CDR1 is LGHNA and CDR2 is YNFKEQ. This CDR3 spans 15 amino acids. The CDR3 is CASSRTSGGGYEQYF. The CDR3 DNA reads as TGTGCCAGCAGCAGGACTAGCGGGGGCGGTTACGAGCAGTACTTC.

This clonotype was seen a few times. The rearrangement links TRBV5-1 to TRBJ2-5; D ambiguous. The CDR3 covers 12 residues. Germline loops: CDR1 SGHRS, CDR2 YFSETQ. The ends were cut back, 4 bases at V and 5 bases at J, with 9 bases in the middle. In DNA form, the CDR3 reads TGCGCCAGCAGCACGGACCGGGAGACCCAGTACTTC. Amino acid sequence: CASSTDRETQYF. The full variable domain, completed using reference TRBV5-1 and TRBJ2-5, is KAGVTQTPRYLIKTRGQQVTLSCSPISGHRSVSWYQQTPGQGLQFLFEYFSETQRNKGNFPGRFSGRQFSNSRSEMNVSTLELGDSALYLCASSTDRETQYFGPGTRLLVL.

This clonotype was seen at least ten times. The CDR3 protein is CSVGPEDGTGEQFF. CDR3 DNA: TGCAGCGTTGGCCCCGAAGACGGGACCGGTGAGCAGTTCTTC. V usage is TRBV29-1 and J usage is TRBJ2-1; D tentatively fits TRBD1 or TRBD2 (5 bases each). V gave up 4 bases and J gave up 9 bases, with 19 bases separating them. This CDR3 has 14 amino acids. The germline gives CDR1 SQVTM, CDR2 ANQGSEA.

V is TRBV12-3 or TRBV12-4 and J is TRBJ2-1; 13 nucleotides line up with TRBD2. The V and J ends lost 6 bases and 7 bases, in that order; junction bases with no gene match: 6. CDR3 length: 15 residues. For the CDR3, the DNA is TGTGCCAGCAGCCACGGACTAGCGGGAGATAATGAGCAGTTCTTC. This codes for CASSHGLAGDNEQFF.

V is TRBV7-3 and J is TRBJ2-2; a weak D match, TRBD2 (5 bases). Trimming pared 8 bases from V and 5 bases from J, leaving 15 bases between. The germline CDR1 and CDR2 sequences are SGHTA and FQGTGA. The CDR3 has 14 residues. CDR3: CASGKSGVTGELFF. In DNA, the CDR3 is TGTGCCAGCGGAAAGTCCGGGGTGACCGGGGAGCTGTTTTTT.

This clonotype has ten or more counts. V usage is TRBV19 and J usage is TRBJ1-3; no clear D gene. Germline CDR1 and CDR2: LNHDA and SQIVND (reference sequence). CDR3 length: 14 residues. Trimming took off 3 bases at V and 7 bases at J, with 13 bases between the two ends. The CDR3 region is CASSIQVASNTIYF. CDR3 DNA: TGTGCCAGTAGTATCCAGGTAGCTTCGAACACCATATATTTT.

The sample holds a few counts of this clonotype. The chain combines TRBV11-1 with TRBJ2-2; D gene unclear. V was clipped by 1 base and J by 1 base, with 4 bases between them. CDR3 length: 14 residues. The germline V gene encodes CDR1 SGHAT and CDR2 FQDESV (reference sequence). Here the CDR3 reads CASSLVRNTGELFF. The CDR3 DNA reads as TGTGCCAGCAGCTTAGTCCGGAACACCGGGGAGCTGTTTTTT.

The V and J genes are TRBV3-1 and TRBJ2-7, with no clear D. Per germline, CDR1 LGHDT and CDR2 YNNKEL (reference sequence). The CDR3 runs to 14 residues. V gave up 0 bases and J gave up 0 bases, with 6 bases separating them. CDR3 DNA: TGTGCCAGCAGCCAAGACCGGAGCTCCTACGAGCAGTACTTC. Protein product: CASSQDRSSYEQYF.

The table lists this clonotype with many counts. This chain connects TRBV2 to TRBJ2-2, with no clear D. Germline loops: CDR1 SNHLY, CDR2 FYNNEI. The CDR3 runs 15 residues. V gave up 6 bases and J gave up 3 bases, with 14 bases separating them. The CDR3 is CASSHDKVYTGELFF. The CDR3 region has the DNA TGTGCCAGCAGCCATGATAAGGTGTACACCGGGGAGCTGTTTTTT.

This chain connects TRBV19 to TRBJ2-1; TRBD2 agrees at 8 bases. J gave up 7 bases and V 1 base, and 6 bases lay outside the gene matches. Germline-derived CDR1 and CDR2 are LNHDA and SQIVND (reference sequence). The length of the CDR3 is 15 residues. The CDR3 DNA reads TGTGCCAGTAGTATAGTCGGGAGGGCCCTAAATGAGCAGTTCTTC. This encodes CASSIVGRALNEQFF. The variable domain in full, with the rest retrieved from reference TRBV19 and TRBJ2-1, is DGGITQSPKYLFRKEGQNVTLSCEQNLNHDAMYWYRQDPGQGLRLIYYSQIVNDFQKGDIAEGYSVSREKKESFPLTVTSAQKNPTAFYLCASSIVGRALNEQFFGPGTRLTVL.

V gene TRBV11-2 combines with J gene TRBJ1-1, with a tentative D call TRBD1 (6 bases). The germline gives CDR1 SGHAT, CDR2 FQNNGV. The CDR3 sequence is 13 residues long. Trimming stripped 3 bases from V and 11 bases from J, with 16 bases between. The CDR3 sequence: CASSLDSLGRAFF. CDR3 coding DNA: TGTGCCAGCAGCTTGGACAGCCTCGGCCGGGCTTTCTTT.

The chain is built from TRBV29-1 and TRBJ1-2; D unresolved. V shed 8 bases and J shed 2 bases, with 9 bases lying between them. The length of the CDR3 is 11 residues. CDR1 and CDR2 (germline): SQVTM, ANQGSEA. In nucleotides, the CDR3 is TGCAGCACAACACTAAACTATGGCTACACCTTC. This gives the protein CSTTLNYGYTF.

The V call is TRBV5-1, the J call TRBJ1-1; D call uncertain. V was shortened by 6 bases and J by 4 bases, with 19 bases between the two germline ends. The germline V gene has CDR1 SGHRS and CDR2 YFSETQ. The CDR3 runs to 15 residues. Written as DNA, the CDR3 is TGCGCCAGCAAGGGTAATCTTCGGGAGGGCACTGAAGCTTTCTTT. Its protein product is CASKGNLREGTEAFF.

This clonotype was detected many times. The chain joins TRBV29-1 to TRBJ1-6; D gene unclear. CDR3 size: 16 residues. The germline CDR1 and CDR2 sequences are SQVTM and ANQGSEA. V was trimmed by 8 bases and J by 6 bases, leaving 23 bases between them. The CDR3 DNA reads as TGCAGCAAGAGGAACTTATTCGGCGTAAGTAATTCACCCCTCCACTTT. The encoded protein is CSKRNLFGVSNSPLHF.

This clonotype came up a few times. The gene calls are TRBV20-1 and TRBJ1-4; D is unresolved. This CDR3 region has 14 residues. Trimming removed 0 bases at V and 7 bases at J, with 12 bases between. Germline V gives CDR1 DFQATT, CDR2 SNEGSKA (reference sequence). The CDR3 spells CSAREGGPGEKLFF. CDR3 coding DNA: TGCAGTGCTAGAGAGGGAGGGCCGGGTGAAAAACTGTTTTTT.